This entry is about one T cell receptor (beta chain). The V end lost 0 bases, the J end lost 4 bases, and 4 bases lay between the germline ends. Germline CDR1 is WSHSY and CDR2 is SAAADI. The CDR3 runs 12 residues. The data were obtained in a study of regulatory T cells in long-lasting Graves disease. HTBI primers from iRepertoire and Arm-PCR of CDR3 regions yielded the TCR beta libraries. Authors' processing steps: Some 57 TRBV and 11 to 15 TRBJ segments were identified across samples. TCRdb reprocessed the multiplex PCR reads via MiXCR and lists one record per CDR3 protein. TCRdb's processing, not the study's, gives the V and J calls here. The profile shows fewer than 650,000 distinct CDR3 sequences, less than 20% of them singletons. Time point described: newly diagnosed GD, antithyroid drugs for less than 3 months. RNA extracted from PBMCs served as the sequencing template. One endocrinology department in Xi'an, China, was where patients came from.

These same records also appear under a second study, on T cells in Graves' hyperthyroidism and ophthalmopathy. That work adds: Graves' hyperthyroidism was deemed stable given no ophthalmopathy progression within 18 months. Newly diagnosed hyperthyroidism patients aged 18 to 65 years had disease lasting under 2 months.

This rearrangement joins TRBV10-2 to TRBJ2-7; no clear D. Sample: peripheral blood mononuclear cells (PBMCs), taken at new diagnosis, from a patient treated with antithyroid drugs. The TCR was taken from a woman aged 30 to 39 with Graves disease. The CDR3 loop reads CASSESYYEQYF. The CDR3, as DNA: TGCGCCAGCAGTGAGTCCTATTACGAGCAGTACTTC.